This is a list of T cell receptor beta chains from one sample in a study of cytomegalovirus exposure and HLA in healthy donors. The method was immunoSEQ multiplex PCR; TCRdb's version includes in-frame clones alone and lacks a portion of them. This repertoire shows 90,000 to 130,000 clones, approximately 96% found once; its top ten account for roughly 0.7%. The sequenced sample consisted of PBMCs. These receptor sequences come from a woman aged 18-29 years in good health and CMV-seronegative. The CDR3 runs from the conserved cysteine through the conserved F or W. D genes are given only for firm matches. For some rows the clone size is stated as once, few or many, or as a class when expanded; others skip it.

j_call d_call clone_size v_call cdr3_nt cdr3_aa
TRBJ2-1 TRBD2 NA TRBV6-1 TGTGCCAGCAGTGAAGAGCGGGGGGGCCAGCAGTTCTTC CASSEERGGQQFF
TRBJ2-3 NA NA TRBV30 TGTGCCTGGAATAGCCCTAGCACAGATACGCAGTATTTT CAWNSPSTDTQYF
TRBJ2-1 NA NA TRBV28 TGTGCCAGCAGTTTAAGGTCGGAGGGCAGGAACAGGGGTCGGGGAGACTACAATGAGCAGTTCTTC CASSLRSEGRNRGRGDYNEQFF
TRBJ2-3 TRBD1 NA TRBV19 TGTGCCAGTAGCACTACGGCGGCAGGGGGCATCAGAGATACGCAGTATTTT CASSTTAAGGIRDTQYF
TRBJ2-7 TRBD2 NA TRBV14 TGTGCCAGCAGCCAAGAACTAGCGGGGGGTTACGAGCAGTACTTC CASSQELAGGYEQYF
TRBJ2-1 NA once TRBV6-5 TGTGCCAGCATGGAGGGGAGCTCCTACAATGAGCAGTTCTTC CASMEGSSYNEQFF
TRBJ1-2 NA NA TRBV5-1 TGCGCCAGCAAGGGCGGGGGCACAGCTAACTATGGCTACACCTTC CASKGGGTANYGYTF
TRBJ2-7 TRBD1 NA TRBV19 TGTGCCAGTAGTTCGGGACAGGGGCCCTACGAGCAGTACTTC CASSSGQGPYEQYF
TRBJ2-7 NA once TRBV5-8 TGTGCCAGCAGCTTCACAGGTAGCGAGCAGTACTTC CASSFTGSEQYF
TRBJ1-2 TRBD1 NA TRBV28 TGTGCCAGCAGTCCCTCCGGGACAGGGGTTTATGCCTATGGCTACACCTTC CASSPSGTGVYAYGYTF
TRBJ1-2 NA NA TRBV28 TGTGCCAGCAGTTTGTACCTAGTTGAGGGAAAAGGCTATGGCTACACCTTC CASSLYLVEGKGYGYTF
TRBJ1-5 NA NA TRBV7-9 TGTGCCAGCAGCCCCCTCGAAGCACAGCCCCAGCATTTT CASSPLEAQPQHF
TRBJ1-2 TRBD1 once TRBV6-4 TGTGCCAGCAGTAGACAGGGTTGGGGCTACACCTTC CASSRQGWGYTF
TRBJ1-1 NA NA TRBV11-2 TGTGCCAGCAGCCACCCGCTCGAGGCACTGAACACTGAAGCTTTCTTT CASSHPLEALNTEAFF
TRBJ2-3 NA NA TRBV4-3 TGCGCCAGCAGCCCCACAGGGGAGGGCACAGATACGCAGTATTTT CASSPTGEGTDTQYF
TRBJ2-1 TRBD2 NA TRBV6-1 TGTGCCAGCAGTGGGAGCGGGGGGGTCATTCGGGAGCAGTTCTTC CASSGSGGVIREQFF
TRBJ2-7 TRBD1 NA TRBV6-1 TGTGCCAGTTTACCGGGACAGGGCTGGTACGAGCAGTACTTC CASLPGQGWYEQYF
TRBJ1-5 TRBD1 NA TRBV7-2 TGTGCCAGCAGCCTTACTCCCGGACAGGGCTCCCAGCCCCAGCATTTT CASSLTPGQGSQPQHF
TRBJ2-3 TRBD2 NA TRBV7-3 TGTGCCAGCAGCTTAGGGGTTAGCGGGGGGAGCTATACGCAGTATTTT CASSLGVSGGSYTQYF
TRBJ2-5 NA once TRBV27 TGTGCCAGCAAAGACTCCAGAGCCCCGCAAGAGACCCAGTACTTC CASKDSRAPQETQYF
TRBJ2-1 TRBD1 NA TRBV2 TGTGCCAGCAGTAGAGACAGGGGACCCTACAATGAGCAGTTCTTC CASSRDRGPYNEQFF
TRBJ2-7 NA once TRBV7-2 TGTGCCAGCAGCTTAGCGGGCGGGGTTTCCTACGAGCAGTACTTC CASSLAGGVSYEQYF
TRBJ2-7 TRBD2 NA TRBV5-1 TGCGCCAGCAGCTATAGCGGGGGGCGGTACGAGCAGTACTTC CASSYSGGRYEQYF
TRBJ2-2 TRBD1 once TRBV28 TGTGCCAGCAGTCCCCACAGGGGGCGTTACACCGGGGAGCTGTTTTTT CASSPHRGRYTGELFF
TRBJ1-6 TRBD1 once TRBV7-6 TGTGCCAGCAGCTTACGCCGGACAGGGGATAATTCACCCCTCCACTTT CASSLRRTGDNSPLHF
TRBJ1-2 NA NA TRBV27 TGTGCCAGCAGTTTATCGGGGCCACCCTATGGCTACACCTTC CASSLSGPPYGYTF
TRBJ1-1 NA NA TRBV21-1 TGTGCCAGCAGCAAAGACCGCGGACAGGGTGTATACAACACTGAAGCTTTCTTT CASSKDRGQGVYNTEAFF
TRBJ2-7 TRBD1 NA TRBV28 TGTGCCAGCACCAGGGACAGGGTCTCCTACGAGCAGTACTTC CASTRDRVSYEQYF
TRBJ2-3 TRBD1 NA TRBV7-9 TGTGCCAGCAGCTTAAACGACAGGGGGCGAAAAGCAGATACGCAGTATTTT CASSLNDRGRKADTQYF
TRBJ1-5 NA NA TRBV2 TGTGCCAGCAGTGTTTCCAGAACTAGCAATCAGCCCCAGCATTTT CASSVSRTSNQPQHF
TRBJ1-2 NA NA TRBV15 TGTGCCACCAGCAGAGTGGTGGGGGGAGGCTACACCTTC CATSRVVGGGYTF
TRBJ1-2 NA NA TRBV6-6 TGTGCCAGCAGTTACGGCGACAGCTACTATGGCTACACCTTC CASSYGDSYYGYTF
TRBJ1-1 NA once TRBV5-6 TGTGCCAGCAGCTTGGGGACCCGGGACACCCCCCGAGAAACTGAAGCTTTCTTT CASSLGTRDTPRETEAFF
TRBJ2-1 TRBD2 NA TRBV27 TGTGCCAGCAGTTGGGGCGTAGCGGGGGGGGAACTAAATGAGCAGTTCTTC CASSWGVAGGELNEQFF
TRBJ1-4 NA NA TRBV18 TGTGCCAGCTCACCCCGGTCGACGGGAAGTCCGGGTGAAAAACTGTTTTTT CASSPRSTGSPGEKLFF
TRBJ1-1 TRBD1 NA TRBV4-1 TGCGCCAGCAGCTGGAAAGGCGGACCGGGACAGGGGGGAGGAGGGACTGAAGCTTTCTTT CASSWKGGPGQGGGGTEAFF
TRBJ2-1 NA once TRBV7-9 TGTGCCAGCAGCTTGTTTAGGGCAGGGGTCGGCAATGAGCAGTTCTTC CASSLFRAGVGNEQFF
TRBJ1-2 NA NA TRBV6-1 TGTGCCAGCAGCCGAGGGTTGGGCCAGGGGTATGGCTACACCTTC CASSRGLGQGYGYTF
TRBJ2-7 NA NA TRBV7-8 TGTGCCAGCAGCTTAATCCGGGGGACCTCCTACGAGCAGTACTTC CASSLIRGTSYEQYF
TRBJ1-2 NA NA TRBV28 TGTGCCAGCAGTTTGGGGCAGTATGGTGGCTACACCTTC CASSLGQYGGYTF
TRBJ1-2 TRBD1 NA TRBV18 TGTGCCAGCTCAGCTCGACAGGGCGTCTATGGCTACACCTTC CASSARQGVYGYTF
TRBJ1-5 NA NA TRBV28 TGTGCCAGCACGGTGGGGCTTAGCAATCAGCCCCAGCATTTT CASTVGLSNQPQHF
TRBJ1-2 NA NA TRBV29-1 TGCAGCGTTGATTCGGGGTACAACTATGGCTACACCTTC CSVDSGYNYGYTF
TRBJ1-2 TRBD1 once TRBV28 TGTGCCAGCAGTTTCTACGGACAGGGGACTAACTATGGCTACACCTTC CASSFYGQGTNYGYTF
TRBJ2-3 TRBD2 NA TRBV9 TGTGCCAGCAGCGTCTTAGCGGGGGTGAACACAGATACGCAGTATTTT CASSVLAGVNTDTQYF
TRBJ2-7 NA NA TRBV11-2 TGTGCCAGCAGCTTAACGGGGGCCTACGAGCAGTACTTC CASSLTGAYEQYF
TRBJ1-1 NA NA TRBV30 TGTGCCTGGAACAATGGGGCCCGAGGGAACACTGAAGCTTTCTTT CAWNNGARGNTEAFF
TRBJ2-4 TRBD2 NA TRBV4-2 TGTGCCAGCAGCCAAGGGGGCAGCGGGGGAGACATTCAGTACTTC CASSQGGSGGDIQYF
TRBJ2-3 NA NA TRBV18 TGTGCCAGCTCACCCGTTTCAACCGGGACTTCGACAGATACGCAGTATTTT CASSPVSTGTSTDTQYF
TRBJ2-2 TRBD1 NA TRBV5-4 TGTGCCAGCAGCTTGGTCACAGGGGCAGGGGAGCTGTTTTTT CASSLVTGAGELFF
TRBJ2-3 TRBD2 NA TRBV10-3 TGTGCCATCAGTGGAGGGACTAGCGGGGGTAGCACAGATACGCAGTATTTT CAISGGTSGGSTDTQYF
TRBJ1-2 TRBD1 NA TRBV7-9 TGTGCCAGCAGCGGGGACAGTACGGGGTATGGCTACACCTTC CASSGDSTGYGYTF